The 2 T cell receptor beta chains reported below all come from one sample, sequenced in a study of T cells in women clearing cervical HPV infection. Profiling relied on immunoSEQ multiplex PCR, and the TCRdb table lists in-frame clones only, not all of them. The sample totals roughly 30,000 clones. Sequenced input: blood buffy coat. Receptor source: a woman aged 18-70 years with a cervical HPV16 infection that either progressed to CIN3+ or cleared (not recorded which).

As regards this clone: The CDR3 extends 3 residues past the end of the read, so its final part is completed from the germline J gene. The gene calls are TRBV2 and TRBJ1-2, with D unclear. The CDR3 has 13 residues. Germline-derived CDR1 and CDR2 are SNHLY and FYNNEI. The chain's CDR3 is CASTVALVLSYTF. CDR3 DNA (partial): TGTGCCAGCACCGTAGCCCTTGTTTTGAGC.

Of note for this clone: The CDR3 end lies 3 residues beyond the end of the read and is filled in from the germline J gene. The chain recombines TRBV29-1 with TRBJ2-2, with 12 bases aligning to TRBD1. This CDR3 has 14 residues. J was trimmed by 6 bases and V by 6 bases; bases with no gene match: 5. Germline-derived CDR1 and CDR2 are SQVTM and ANQGSEA. This CDR3 is CSVLGTGGAGELFF. The part of the CDR3 DNA that was read is TGCAGCGTACTCGGGACAGGGGGCGCCGGGGAG.